The clone carrying this TCR beta chain was picked up a small number of times. The antigen is unknown. Constant-segment primers were used for 5'RACE, and the resulting TCR alpha and TCR beta cDNA libraries carried sample barcodes and UMIs. One entry per CDR3 protein results from TCRdb running MiXCR on the 5' RACE reads. Of just over 200,000 distinct CDR3 sequences in the sample, more than 8% were seen once. This specimen comes from a study of T-cell memory formation after mild COVID-19. Germline CDR1 KGHDR, CDR2 SFDVKD. The CDR3 contains 22 residues. Losses at the gene ends were 5 bases for V and 0 bases for J; bases not matched to a gene: 23. General study results and limits: The appearance of some responding clones in pre-infection memory suggested that cross-reactive memory joined. Among contracting clones, CD4+ were mainly CM/EM and CD8+ enriched in EMRA.

The clonotype was recovered from a young man who had mild COVID-19 (a few samples of this study predate the infection). Cell type and time point are not known. This chain joins TRBV24-1 and TRBJ2-1; 8 positions agree with TRBD1. Sequences were obtained from PBMCs or a T cell subset sorted from them (not recorded which). CDR3 loop: CATSAQGQGSIRKTSSYNEQFF. Written as DNA, the CDR3 is TGTGCCACCAGTGCCCAAGGACAGGGTTCGATTCGAAAAACCAGCTCCTACAATGAGCAGTTCTTC.